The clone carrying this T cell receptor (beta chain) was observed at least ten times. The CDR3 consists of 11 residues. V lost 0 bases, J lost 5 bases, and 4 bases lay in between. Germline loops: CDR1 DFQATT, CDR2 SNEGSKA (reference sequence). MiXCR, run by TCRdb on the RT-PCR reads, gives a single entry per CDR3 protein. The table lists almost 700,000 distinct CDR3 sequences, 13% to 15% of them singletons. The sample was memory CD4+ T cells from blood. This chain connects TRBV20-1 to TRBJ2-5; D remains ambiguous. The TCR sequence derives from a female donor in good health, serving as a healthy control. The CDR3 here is CSARDRETQYF. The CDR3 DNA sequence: TGCAGTGCTAGAGATAGGGAGACCCAGTACTTC.